This T cell receptor (beta chain) was found in a study of Tregs in tolerant kidney transplant recipients. Study information: Two populations were sorted: CD4+CD8-CD25+CD127- and CD4+CD8-4-1BB+CD40L-. CD4+CD25+CD127- cells came from roughly three-day belatacept mixed lymphocyte reactions, some with approximately 5-day graft donor restimulation.

Trimming took off 6 bases at V and 2 bases at J, with 15 bases between the two ends. The CDR3 spans 15 residues. Germline V gene lookup returns CDR1 LNHDA and CDR2 SQIVND (reference sequence). In regard to this clone: Its antigen is currently unknown.

Only in-frame clones appear in the TCRdb table, and some are missing; sequencing was by immunoSEQ multiplex PCR. The table lists 9,500 to 12,000 clones, roughly 89% of them singletons, with roughly 5.4% in the top ten. The chain recombines TRBV19 with TRBJ2-3; D is ambiguous. The TCR originated in a human patient who received a combined kidney and bone marrow transplant. Sequenced material: Tregs from blood cultured with allogeneic cells, taken before the transplant. CDR3 sequence (DNA): TGTGCCAGTAGCCCCGGGCAGCCGATCACAGATACGCAGTATTTT. As protein: CASSPGQPITDTQYF. The full variable domain, rest sourced from reference TRBV19 and TRBJ2-3, is DGGITQSPKYLFRKEGQNVTLSCEQNLNHDAMYWYRQDPGQGLRLIYYSQIVNDFQKGDIAEGYSVSREKKESFPLTVTSAQKNPTAFYLCASSPGQPITDTQYFGPGTRLTVL.